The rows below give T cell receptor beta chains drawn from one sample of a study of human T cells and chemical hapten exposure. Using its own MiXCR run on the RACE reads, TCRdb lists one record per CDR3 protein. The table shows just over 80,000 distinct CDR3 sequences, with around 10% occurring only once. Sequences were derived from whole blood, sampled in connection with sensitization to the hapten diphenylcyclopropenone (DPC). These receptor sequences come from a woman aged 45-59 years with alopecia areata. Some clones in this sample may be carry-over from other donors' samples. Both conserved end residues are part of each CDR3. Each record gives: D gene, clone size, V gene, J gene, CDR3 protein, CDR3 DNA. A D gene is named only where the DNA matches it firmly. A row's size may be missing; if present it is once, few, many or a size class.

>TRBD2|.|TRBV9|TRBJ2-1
CASSPRGKAGVDEQFF
TGTGCCAGCAGCCCCCGGGGGAAGGCGGGAGTCGATGAGCAGTTCTTC
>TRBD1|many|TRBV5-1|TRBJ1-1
CASSFAGTGRAEAFF
TGCGCCAGCAGCTTCGCCGGGACAGGGAGGGCTGAAGCTTTCTTT
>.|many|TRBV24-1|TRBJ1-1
CATSDSTRRRDTEAFF
TGTGCCACCAGTGATTCGACCCGAAGACGTGACACTGAAGCTTTCTTT
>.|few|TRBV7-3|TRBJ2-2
CASSGGDSLNTGELFF
TGTGCCAGCAGCGGAGGGGACAGTCTGAACACCGGGGAGCTGTTTTTT
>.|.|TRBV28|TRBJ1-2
CASTLTSNYGYTF
TGTGCCAGCACTTTGACTTCTAACTATGGCTACACCTTC
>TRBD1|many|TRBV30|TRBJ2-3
CAWSAGTGFTDTQYF
TGTGCCTGGAGTGCAGGGACAGGGTTTACAGATACGCAGTATTTT
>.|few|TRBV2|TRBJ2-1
CASSERTNEQFF
TGTGCCAGCAGTGAAAGAACCAATGAGCAGTTCTTC
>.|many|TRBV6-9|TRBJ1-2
CASSPDGVSGYTF
TGTGCCAGCAGTCCCGACGGCGTTTCTGGCTACACCTTC
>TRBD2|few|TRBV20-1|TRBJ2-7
CSAPGLASYEQHF
TGCAGTGCGCCGGGACTAGCGAGTTACGAGCAGCACTTC
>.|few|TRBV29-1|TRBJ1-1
CSVERSDTEAFF
TGCAGCGTTGAGCGCAGTGACACTGAAGCTTTCTTT
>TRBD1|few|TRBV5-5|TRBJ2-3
CASSWRDRGSDTQYF
TGTGCCAGCAGCTGGCGGGACAGGGGATCGGATACGCAGTATTTT
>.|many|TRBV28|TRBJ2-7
CASTTRPYEQYF
TGTGCCAGTACCACCCGACCCTACGAGCAGTACTTC